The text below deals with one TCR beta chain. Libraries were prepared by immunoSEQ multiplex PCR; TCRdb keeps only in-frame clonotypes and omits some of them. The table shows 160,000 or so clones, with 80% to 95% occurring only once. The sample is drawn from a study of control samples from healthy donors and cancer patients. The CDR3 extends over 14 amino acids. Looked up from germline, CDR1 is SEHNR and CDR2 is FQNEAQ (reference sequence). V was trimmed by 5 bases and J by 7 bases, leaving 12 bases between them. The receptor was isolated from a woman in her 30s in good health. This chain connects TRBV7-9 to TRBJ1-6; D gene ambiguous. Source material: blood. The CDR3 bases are TGTGCCAGCAGCCCGGTGGTCACCAATTCACCCCTCCACTTT. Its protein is CASSPVVTNSPLHF.